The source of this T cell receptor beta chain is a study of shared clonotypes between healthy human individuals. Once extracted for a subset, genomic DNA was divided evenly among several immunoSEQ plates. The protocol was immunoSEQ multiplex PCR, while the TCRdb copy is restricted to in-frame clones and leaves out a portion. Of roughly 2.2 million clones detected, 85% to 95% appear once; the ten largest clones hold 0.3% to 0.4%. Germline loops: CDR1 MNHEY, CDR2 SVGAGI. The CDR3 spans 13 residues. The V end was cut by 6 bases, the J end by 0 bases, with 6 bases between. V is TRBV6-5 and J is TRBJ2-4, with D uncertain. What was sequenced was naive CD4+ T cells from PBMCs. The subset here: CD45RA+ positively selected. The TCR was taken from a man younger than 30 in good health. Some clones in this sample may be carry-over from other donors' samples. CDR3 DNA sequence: TGTGCCAGCAGGTTGGTAGCCAAAAACATTCAGTACTTC. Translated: CASRLVAKNIQYF.